This TCR beta chain was identified during a study of cytomegalovirus exposure and HLA in healthy donors. Study background: Earlier sequencing of about 200 million T cells yielded roughly 100 million unique TCR beta sequences.

Trimming took 3 bases from V and 8 from J; bases not matched to a gene: 10. The CDR3 sequence is 15 residues long. Germline CDR1 MRHNA, CDR2 SNTAGT. Concerning this clone: Its target is unknown.

The study ran its PCR with 60 Vbeta and 13 Jbeta primers. TCRdb's copy holds only in-frame clones and misses some; the assay was immunoSEQ multiplex PCR. The data hold 100,000 to 150,000 clones, with around 80% observed a single time. Findings of the study overall: It was shown in a later analysis that HLA-associated TCR beta chains were more clonally expanded than other, equally common chains. High sensitivity and specificity were reportedly achieved when the classifier diagnosed cytomegalovirus status.

Each donor was nominally healthy when sampled (though unrecorded immune exposures were likely). V and J are TRBV6-4 and TRBJ1-2, with TRBD1 matching 9 bases. This TCR came from a woman aged 50 to 60 in good health and CMV-seronegative. Material: PBMCs. CDR3 loop: CASSEDRGSLRGYTF. The CDR3 nucleotides read TGTGCCAGCAGTGAAGACAGGGGGTCTCTTAGAGGCTACACCTTC.